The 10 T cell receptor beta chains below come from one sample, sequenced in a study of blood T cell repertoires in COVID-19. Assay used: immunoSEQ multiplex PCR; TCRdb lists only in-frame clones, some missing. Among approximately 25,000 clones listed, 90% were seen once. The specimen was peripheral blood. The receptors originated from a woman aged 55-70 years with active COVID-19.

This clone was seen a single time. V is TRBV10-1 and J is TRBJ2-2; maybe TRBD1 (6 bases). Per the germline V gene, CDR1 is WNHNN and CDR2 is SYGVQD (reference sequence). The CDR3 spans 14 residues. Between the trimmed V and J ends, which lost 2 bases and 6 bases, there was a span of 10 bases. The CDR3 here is CASSEGQPPGELFF. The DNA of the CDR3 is TGCGCCAGCAGTGAGGGACAGCCCCCCGGGGAGCTGTTTTTT.

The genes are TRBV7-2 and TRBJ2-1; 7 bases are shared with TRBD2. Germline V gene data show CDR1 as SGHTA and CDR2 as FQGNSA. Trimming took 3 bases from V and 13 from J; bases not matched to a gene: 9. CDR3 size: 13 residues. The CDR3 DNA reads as TGTGCCAGCAGCTTGCCGGGGAGGGTAACACAGTTCTTC. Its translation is CASSLPGRVTQFF.

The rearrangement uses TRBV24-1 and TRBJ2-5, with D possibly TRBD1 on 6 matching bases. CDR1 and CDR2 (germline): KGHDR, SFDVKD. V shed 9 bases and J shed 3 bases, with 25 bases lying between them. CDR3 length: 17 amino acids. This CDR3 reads CATRISSMGHLKETQYF. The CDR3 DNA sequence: TGTGCCACCCGGATCTCCTCGATGGGACACTTAAAAGAGACCCAGTACTTC.

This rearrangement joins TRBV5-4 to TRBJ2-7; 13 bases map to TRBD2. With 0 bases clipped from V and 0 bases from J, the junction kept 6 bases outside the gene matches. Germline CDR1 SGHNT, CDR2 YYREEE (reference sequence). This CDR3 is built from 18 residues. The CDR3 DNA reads TGTGCCAGCAGCTTGGGACTAGCGGGAGGCAAAAGCTCCTACGAGCAGTACTTC. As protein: CASSLGLAGGKSSYEQYF. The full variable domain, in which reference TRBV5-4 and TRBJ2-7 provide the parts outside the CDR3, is ETGVTQSPTHLIKTRGQQVTLRCSSQSGHNTVSWYQQALGQGPQFIFQYYREEENGRGNFPPRFSGLQFPNYSSELNVNALELDDSALYLCASSLGLAGGKSSYEQYFGPGTRLTVT.

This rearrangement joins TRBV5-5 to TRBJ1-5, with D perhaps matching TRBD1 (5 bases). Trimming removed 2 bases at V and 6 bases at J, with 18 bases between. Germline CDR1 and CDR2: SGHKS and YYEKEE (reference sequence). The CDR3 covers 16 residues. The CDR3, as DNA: TGTGCCAGCAGCTTCTACGCCGGGGGGGAAGCTCAGCCCCAGCATTTT. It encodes CASSFYAGGEAQPQHF.

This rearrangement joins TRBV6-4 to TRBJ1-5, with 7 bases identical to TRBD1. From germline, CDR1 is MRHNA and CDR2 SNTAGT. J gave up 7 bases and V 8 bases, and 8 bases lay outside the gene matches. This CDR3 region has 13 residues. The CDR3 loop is CASPDRPGQPQHF. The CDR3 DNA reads TGTGCCAGCCCGGACAGGCCAGGACAGCCCCAGCATTTT.

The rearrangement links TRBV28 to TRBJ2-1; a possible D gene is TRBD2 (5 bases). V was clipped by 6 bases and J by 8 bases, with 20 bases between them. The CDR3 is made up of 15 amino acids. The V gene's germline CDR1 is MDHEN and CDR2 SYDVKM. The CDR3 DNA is TGTGCCAGCAGGGATGCTTCGACAAAGAGGGATGAGCAGTTCTTC. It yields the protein CASRDASTKRDEQFF.

The DNA for the CDR3 is TGCAGCGTTGAATTGGCAGGGGGGCGGGAGACCCAGTACTTC. Translating it yields CSVELAGGRETQYF. This chain joins TRBV29-1 and TRBJ2-5; possible D gene TRBD1, 7 bases. CDR1 and CDR2 from the germline V gene are SQVTM and ANQGSEA. Trimming stripped 2 bases from V and 5 bases from J, with 15 bases between. The CDR3 spans 14 residues.

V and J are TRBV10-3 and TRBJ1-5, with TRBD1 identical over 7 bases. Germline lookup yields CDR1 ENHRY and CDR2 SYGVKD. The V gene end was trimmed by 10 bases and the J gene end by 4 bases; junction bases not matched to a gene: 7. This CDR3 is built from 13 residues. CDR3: CATTGEPNQPQHF. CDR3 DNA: TGTGCCACAACAGGGGAACCAAATCAGCCCCAGCATTTT.

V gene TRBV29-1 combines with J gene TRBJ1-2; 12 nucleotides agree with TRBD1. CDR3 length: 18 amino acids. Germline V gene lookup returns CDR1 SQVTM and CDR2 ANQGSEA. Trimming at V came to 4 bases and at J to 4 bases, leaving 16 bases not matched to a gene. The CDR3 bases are TGCAGCGTTGGACCTCAACCGGGACAGGGGGCCAGGGCCTATGGCTACACCTTC. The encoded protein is CSVGPQPGQGARAYGYTF.